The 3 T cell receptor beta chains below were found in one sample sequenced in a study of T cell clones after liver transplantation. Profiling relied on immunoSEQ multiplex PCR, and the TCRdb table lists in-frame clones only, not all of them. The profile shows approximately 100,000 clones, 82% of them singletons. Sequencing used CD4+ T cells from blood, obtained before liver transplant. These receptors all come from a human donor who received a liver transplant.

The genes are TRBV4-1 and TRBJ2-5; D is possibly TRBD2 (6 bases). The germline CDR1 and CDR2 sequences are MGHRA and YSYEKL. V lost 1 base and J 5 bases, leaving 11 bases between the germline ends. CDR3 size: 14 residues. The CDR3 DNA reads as TGCGCCAGCAGCCAAGGCGGGACTGCGGAGACCCAGTACTTC. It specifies CASSQGGTAETQYF.

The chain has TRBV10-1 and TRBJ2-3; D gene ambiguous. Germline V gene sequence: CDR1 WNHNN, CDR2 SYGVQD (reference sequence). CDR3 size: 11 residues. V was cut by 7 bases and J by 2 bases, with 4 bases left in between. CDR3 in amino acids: CASTPTDTQYF. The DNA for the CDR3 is TGCGCCAGCACCCCCACAGATACGCAGTATTTT.

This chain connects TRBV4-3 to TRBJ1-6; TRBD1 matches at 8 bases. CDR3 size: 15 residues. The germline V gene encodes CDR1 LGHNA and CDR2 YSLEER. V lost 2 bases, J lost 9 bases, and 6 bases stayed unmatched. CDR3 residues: CASSQSRTGSSPLHF. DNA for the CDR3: TGCGCCAGCAGCCAATCTCGGACAGGGTCTTCACCCCTCCACTTT.